This entry lists 19 T cell receptor beta chains sequenced from one sample in a study of blood T cell repertoires in COVID-19. Only in-frame clones appear in the TCRdb table, and some are missing; sequencing was by immunoSEQ multiplex PCR. The sample lists a few hundred thousand clones, around 84% occurring once. Material: PBMCs or T cells enriched from blood (not recorded which). These receptors all stem from a man under 40 with acute COVID-19.

The chain employs TRBV29-1 and TRBJ1-5; 7 bases fit TRBD1. The V gene's germline CDR1 is SQVTM and CDR2 ANQGSEA. The CDR3 has 14 residues. V was pared by 6 bases and J by 7 bases, with 12 bases of the junction left unmatched. In DNA, the CDR3 is TGCAGCGTCTTATATAGGGAACAGGGGCAGCCCCAGCATTTT. It translates to CSVLYREQGQPQHF.

V gene TRBV6-2 or TRBV6-3 combines with J gene TRBJ2-4; 8 positions agree with TRBD2. CDR1 is MNHEY and CDR2 is SVGEGT in the germline V gene. The trim removed 4 bases at V and 2 bases at J, leaving 19 bases unmatched. The CDR3 consists of 20 residues. CDR3 sequence reads: CASSFGSSSAGEGSKNIQYF. As DNA, the CDR3 is TGTGCCAGCAGTTTCGGGTCCTCTTCAGCGGGAGAGGGTTCCAAAAACATTCAGTACTTC.

J is TRBJ1-4 and V is TRBV10-3, with D maybe TRBD1 (6 bases). The V end was cut by 5 bases, the J end by 5 bases, with 15 bases between. This CDR3 has 15 residues. The germline gives CDR1 ENHRY, CDR2 SYGVKD. This CDR3 reads CAISTDQGPNEKLFF. In DNA form, the CDR3 reads TGTGCCATCAGTACAGATCAGGGGCCAAATGAAAAACTGTTTTTT.

The chain couples TRBV11-2 to TRBJ1-2; a possible D gene is TRBD1 (6 bases). Germline V CDR1 and CDR2: SGHAT, FQNNGV. V was cut by 0 bases and J by 7 bases, with 15 bases left in between. The CDR3 runs 15 residues. The CDR3 protein is CASSLERLGASGYTF. The CDR3 nucleotides are TGTGCCAGCAGCTTAGAGAGATTGGGGGCGAGTGGCTACACCTTC. Complete variable domain (other parts from reference TRBV11-2 and TRBJ1-2): EAGVAQSPRYKIIEKRQSVAFWCNPISGHATLYWYQQILGQGPKLLIQFQNNGVVDDSQLPKDRFSAERLKGVDSTLKIQPAKLEDSAVYLCASSLERLGASGYTFGSGTRLTVV.

This chain connects TRBV19 to TRBJ1-1; D uncertain. Deletions cut 7 bases from V and 4 bases from J, with 16 bases between. The V gene's germline CDR1 is LNHDA and CDR2 SQIVND (reference sequence). The CDR3 has 14 amino acids. Written as DNA, the CDR3 is TGTGCCAGTACGAATGACCGGGTGAGCACTGAAGCTTTCTTT. It is translated as CASTNDRVSTEAFF.

As regards this clone: A read error may account for a junction end that differs from germline. The V and J genes are TRBV5-1 and TRBJ2-2; tentative D call: TRBD1 (5 bases). The CDR3 spans 13 residues. Germline V gene lookup returns CDR1 SGHRS and CDR2 YFSETQ. The CDR3 protein is CASSLTDTGELFF. For the CDR3, the DNA is TGTGCCAGCAGCTTGACAGACACCGGGGAGCTGTTTTTT.

The chain recombines TRBV19 with TRBJ2-1, with a weak D call TRBD1 (6 bases). The CDR3 contains 14 residues. The V end was cut by 4 bases, the J end by 8 bases, with 15 bases between. Germline values: CDR1 LNHDA, CDR2 SQIVND (reference sequence). The CDR3 loop reads CASSSIRGRDEQFF. CDR3 in DNA: TGTGCCAGTAGTAGCATCAGGGGACGAGATGAGCAGTTCTTC. The full variable domain, rest sourced from reference TRBV19 and TRBJ2-1, is DGGITQSPKYLFRKEGQNVTLSCEQNLNHDAMYWYRQDPGQGLRLIYYSQIVNDFQKGDIAEGYSVSREKKESFPLTVTSAQKNPTAFYLCASSSIRGRDEQFFGPGTRLTVL.

The chain is built from TRBV6-5 and TRBJ2-1, with D possibly matching TRBD2 (5 bases). V lost 11 bases to trimming and J lost 6 bases, with 14 bases between them. The CDR3 consists of 12 residues. Germline lookup yields CDR1 MNHEY and CDR2 SVGAGI. CDR3 sequence reads: CAGSLRVNEQFF. As DNA, the CDR3 is TGTGCCGGTTCGTTGAGGGTCAATGAGCAGTTCTTC.

The genes are TRBV5-5 and TRBJ2-5; tentatively, D is TRBD2 (6 bases). CDR1 and CDR2 from the germline V gene are SGHKS and YYEKEE (reference sequence). The CDR3 is 15 amino acids. Trimming left V 0 bases short and J 4 bases short, with 13 bases between. CDR3 nucleotide sequence: TGTGCCAGCAGCTTGGTAGTCGGGGGAGGAGAGACCCAGTACTTC. Protein: CASSLVVGGGETQYF.

The gene calls are TRBV27 and TRBJ1-2, with 7 bases that match TRBD1. The CDR3 covers 14 residues. The junction had 8 bases not matched to a gene; V was cut back by 3 bases and J by 7 bases. Germline V gene data show CDR1 as MNHEY and CDR2 as SMNVEV (reference sequence). CDR3 DNA: TGTGCCAGCAGTTTTGGAGGGGGCCTCCCTGGCTACACCTTC. Residues: CASSFGGGLPGYTF.

The chain links TRBV12-3 or TRBV12-4 to TRBJ1-5; tentatively, D is TRBD1 (6 bases). This CDR3 region has 13 residues. V dropped 6 bases and J dropped 5 bases, with 11 bases sitting between them. As DNA, the CDR3 is TGTGCCAGCAGAACGGACAGCTATCAGCCCCAGCATTTT. Translated: CASRTDSYQPQHF.

J is TRBJ1-1 and V is TRBV6-6; 11 nucleotides line up with TRBD1. The CDR3 has 20 residues. Trimming at V came to 5 bases and at J to 7 bases, leaving 24 bases not matched to a gene. The germline CDR1 and CDR2 sequences are MNHNY and SVGAGI (reference sequence). This CDR3 is CASSPNPLPGQGVHGGEAFF. The CDR3 DNA is TGTGCCAGCAGTCCCAACCCTTTGCCGGGACAGGGGGTCCATGGGGGTGAAGCTTTCTTT.

This clone has more than one count but fewer than ten. The rearrangement uses TRBV7-9 and TRBJ2-7; D perhaps matches TRBD2 (6 bases). Trimming cost V 6 bases and J 6 bases, with 15 bases left between them. The length of the CDR3 is 13 residues. Germline lookup yields CDR1 SEHNR and CDR2 FQNEAQ (reference sequence). The CDR3 sequence is CASRSGGATEQYV. The CDR3 bases are TGTGCCAGCAGATCAGGAGGGGCTACCGAGCAGTACGTC.

This clone showed up just once. This rearrangement joins TRBV9 to TRBJ2-1; 9 bases line up with TRBD2. The CDR3 sequence is 16 residues long. The ends lost 0 bases at V and 5 bases at J; junction bases unmatched: 6. Germline-derived CDR1 and CDR2 are SGDLS and YYNGEE. DNA for the CDR3: TGTGCCAGCAGCGTAGATAGCGGGAGACTCCACAATGAGCAGTTCTTC. Its protein is CASSVDSGRLHNEQFF.

The chain links TRBV25-1 to TRBJ2-1; unclear D gene. The CDR3 consists of 13 residues. V was shortened by 3 bases and J by 7 bases, with 10 bases between the two germline ends. The V gene's germline CDR1 is MGHDK and CDR2 SYGVNS. CDR3 nucleotide sequence: TGTGCCAGCAGTGAGCAAAGACTGAATGAGCAGTTCTTC. It encodes CASSEQRLNEQFF.

Written as DNA, the CDR3 is TGTGCCAGCTCACCATACAGGGACAATCAGCCCCAGCATTTT. Translated: CASSPYRDNQPQHF. The chain recombines TRBV18 with TRBJ1-5, with D tentatively TRBD1 (6 bases). With 2 bases removed from V and 3 bases from J, the gap between germline ends came to 8 bases. The CDR3 runs to 14 residues. The germline CDR1 and CDR2 sequences are KGHSH and LQKENI.

The rearrangement links TRBV3-1 (or the pseudogene TRBV3-2) to TRBJ1-4; D gene unclear. The germline V and J ends were trimmed by 4 bases and 10 bases, with 13 bases remaining between them. In germline, CDR1 is LGHDT, CDR2 YNNKEL (reference sequence). This CDR3 has 13 amino acids. The CDR3, as DNA: TGTGCCAGCAGCCTCAGGCAGGCGGGAAAACTGTTTTTT. Translated, it gives CASSLRQAGKLFF.

This rearrangement joins TRBV15 to TRBJ2-3; a weak D match, TRBD1 (6 bases). Trimming cost V 1 base and J 2 bases, with 10 bases left between them. There are 15 residues in the CDR3. Germline lookup yields CDR1 LNHNV and CDR2 YYDKDF (reference sequence). The CDR3 region has the DNA TGTGCCACCAGCAGAGCGACAGGCCACACAGATACGCAGTATTTT. Protein: CATSRATGHTDTQYF.

Only a few counts were recorded for this clone. The same CDR3 also results from other DNA sequences found in this sample. The rearrangement links TRBV19 to TRBJ2-2, with D uncertain. V lost 1 base and J 1 base, leaving 4 bases between the germline ends. CDR3 length: 14 residues. CDR1 is LNHDA and CDR2 is SQIVND in the germline V gene (reference sequence). CDR3 region: CASSIGLNTGELFF. The DNA of the CDR3 is TGTGCCAGTAGTATAGGACTGAACACCGGGGAGCTGTTTTTT.